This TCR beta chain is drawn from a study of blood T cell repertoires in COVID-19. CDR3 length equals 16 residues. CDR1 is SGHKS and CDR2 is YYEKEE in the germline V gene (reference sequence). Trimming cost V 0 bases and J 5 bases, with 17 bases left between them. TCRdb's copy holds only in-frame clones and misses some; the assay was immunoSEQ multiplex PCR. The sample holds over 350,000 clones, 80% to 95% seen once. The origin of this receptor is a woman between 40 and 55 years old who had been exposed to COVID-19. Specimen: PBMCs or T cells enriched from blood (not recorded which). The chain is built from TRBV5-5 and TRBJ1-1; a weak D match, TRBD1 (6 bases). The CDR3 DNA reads TGTGCCAGCAGCTTGGCCGGGGCAGGGGTGCGGACTGAAGCTTTCTTT. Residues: CASSLAGAGVRTEAFF.